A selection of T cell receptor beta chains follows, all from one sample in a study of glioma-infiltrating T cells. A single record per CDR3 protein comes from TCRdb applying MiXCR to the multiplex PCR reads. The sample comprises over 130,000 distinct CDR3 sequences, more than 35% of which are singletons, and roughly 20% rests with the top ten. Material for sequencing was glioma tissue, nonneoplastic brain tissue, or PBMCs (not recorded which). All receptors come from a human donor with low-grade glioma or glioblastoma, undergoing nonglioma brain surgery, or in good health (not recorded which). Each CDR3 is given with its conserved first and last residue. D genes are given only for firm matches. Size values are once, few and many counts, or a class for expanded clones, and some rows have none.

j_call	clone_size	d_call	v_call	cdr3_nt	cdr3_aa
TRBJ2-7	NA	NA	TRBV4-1	TGCGCCAGCAGCCAAGAGCCTTCCAGGAATTTCTACGAGCAGTACTTC	CASSQEPSRNFYEQYF
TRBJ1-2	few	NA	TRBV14	TGTGCCAGCAGCCAAGGCGACAGTGCATACTATGGCTACACCTTC	CASSQGDSAYYGYTF
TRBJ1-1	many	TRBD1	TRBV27	TGTGCCAGCAGTCCCGTCCCGGACAGGGGGCTGGCTGGAGACACTGAAGCTTTCTTT	CASSPVPDRGLAGDTEAFF
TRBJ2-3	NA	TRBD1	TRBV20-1	TGCAGTGCTAGAGAGGTCAGGGGGCAAACAGATGCGCAGTATTTT	CSAREVRGQTDAQYF
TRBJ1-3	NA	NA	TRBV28	TGTGCCAGCAGTTTCGACGGAAACACCATATATTTT	CASSFDGNTIYF
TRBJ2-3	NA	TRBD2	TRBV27	TGTGCCAGCAGAGAGGGACTAGCGACAGATACGCAGTATTTT	CASREGLATDTQYF
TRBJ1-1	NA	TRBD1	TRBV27	TGTGCCACCTCGGCCGGGACAGGGTGGGTCGGGACCGAAATTTGGGCTTTCTTT	CATSAGTGWVGTEIWAFF
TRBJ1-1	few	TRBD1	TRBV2	TGTGCCAGCGAGAGGACAGGGAACACTGAAGCTTTCTTT	CASERTGNTEAFF
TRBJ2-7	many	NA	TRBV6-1	TGTGCCAGCAGTGACCGCTTCGGGACGGGCTCCTACGAGCAGTACTTC	CASSDRFGTGSYEQYF
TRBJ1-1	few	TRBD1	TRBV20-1	TGCAGTGCTGCGCAGGACAGGAAAGGAAACACTGAAGCTTTCTTT	CSAAQDRKGNTEAFF
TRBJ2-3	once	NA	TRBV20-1	TGCAGTGCGAGGTATAGGGATAAGCAGTATTTT	CSARYRDKQYF
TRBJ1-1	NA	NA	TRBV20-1	TGCAGTGCCCTGGTTAACATGAACACTGAAGCTTTCTTT	CSALVNMNTEAFF
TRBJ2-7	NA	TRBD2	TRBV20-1	TGCAGTGCTGACGATAGCGGGGGGACGACCTACGAGCAGTACTTC	CSADDSGGTTYEQYF
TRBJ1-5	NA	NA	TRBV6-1	TGTGCCAGCAGCGATTCGGGGGTGTTTCAGCCCCAGCATTTT	CASSDSGVFQPQHF
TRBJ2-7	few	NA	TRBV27	TGTGCCAGCAGTCTGGGTCAAGATTACGAGCAGTACTTC	CASSLGQDYEQYF
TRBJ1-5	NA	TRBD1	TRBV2	TGTGCCAGCAGTCAGAGAAGACAGGGCCACGATCAGCCCCAGCATTTT	CASSQRRQGHDQPQHF
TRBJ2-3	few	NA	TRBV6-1	TGTGCCAGCGATCCCTCCGGCGGGCGCACAGATACGCAGTATTTT	CASDPSGGRTDTQYF
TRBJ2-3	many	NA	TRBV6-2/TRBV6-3	TGTGCCAGCAGTTACGACGAGGGGGGCACAGATACGCAGTATTTT	CASSYDEGGTDTQYF
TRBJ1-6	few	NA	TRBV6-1	TGTGCCAGCAGTGACAATTCACCCCTCCACTTT	CASSDNSPLHF
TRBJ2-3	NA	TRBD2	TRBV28	TGTGCCAGCAGACGATTAAGGGGGCTAGCGGGAACGGATACGCAGTATTTT	CASRRLRGLAGTDTQYF
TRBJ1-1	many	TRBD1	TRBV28	TGTGCCAGCAGTTCTCACGACAGGGTGTCGTTGGATTTCTTT	CASSSHDRVSLDFF
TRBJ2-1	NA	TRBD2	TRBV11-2	TGTGCCAGCAGCCTAAGACTAGCGGGGAATGAGCAGTTCTTC	CASSLRLAGNEQFF
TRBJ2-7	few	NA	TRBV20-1	TGCAGTGCTAGAGACACCCGGGACAACCCCTACGAGCAGTACTTC	CSARDTRDNPYEQYF
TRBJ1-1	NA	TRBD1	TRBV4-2	TGTGCCAGCAGCCAAGGGACAGGGGGAGGGGCTGAAGCTTTCTTT	CASSQGTGGGAEAFF
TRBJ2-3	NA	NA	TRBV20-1	TGCAGTTTCGTACGGGGGGCCCGAGATACGCAGTATTTT	CSFVRGARDTQYF
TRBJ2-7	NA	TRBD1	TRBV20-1	TGCAGTGCTAGATCTGTGACAGGGCTCTACGAGCAGTACTTC	CSARSVTGLYEQYF
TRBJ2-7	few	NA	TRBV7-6	TGTGCCCGCAGCTCGGGTCAAAACGAGCAGTACTTC	CARSSGQNEQYF
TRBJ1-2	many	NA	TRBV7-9	TGTGCCAGCAGCTTGCAACCGGGGACAACATATGGCTACACCTTC	CASSLQPGTTYGYTF
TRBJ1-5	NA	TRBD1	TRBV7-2	TGTGCCAGCAGCTCAGCTACAGGGGTCCAGCCCCAGCATTTT	CASSSATGVQPQHF
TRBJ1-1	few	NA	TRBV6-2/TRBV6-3	TGTGCCAGCAGTTACTCACCTGGGGGGGGGCGTAAGGAGAACACTGAAGCTTTCTTT	CASSYSPGGGRKENTEAFF
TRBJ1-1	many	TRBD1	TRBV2	TGTGCCAGCAGGACAGGACAGGGGGCAACTGAAGCTTTCTTT	CASRTGQGATEAFF
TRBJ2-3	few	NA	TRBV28	TGTGCCAGCAGTTTACCACTGCGGGCCCAAGATACGCAGTATTTT	CASSLPLRAQDTQYF
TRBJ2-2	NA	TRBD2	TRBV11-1	TGTGCCAGCAGCTTATCGATTCTAGCGGGGAAATCCGGGGAGCTGTTTTTT	CASSLSILAGKSGELFF
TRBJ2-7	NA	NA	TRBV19	TGTGCCAGTAGTATCGCTACAGGCTACGAGCAGTACTTC	CASSIATGYEQYF
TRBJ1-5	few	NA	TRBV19	TGTGCCAGTAGTAGTACAGACTTCAGCAATCAGCCCCAGCATTTT	CASSSTDFSNQPQHF
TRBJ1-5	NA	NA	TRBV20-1	TGCAGTGCTAGAGATACAGGGAGGATCGCGGGTCAGCCCCAGCATTTT	CSARDTGRIAGQPQHF
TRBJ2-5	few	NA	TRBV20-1	TGCAGTGCTACAGGGGGGTCCCAAGAGACCCAGTACTTC	CSATGGSQETQYF
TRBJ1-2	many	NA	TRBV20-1	TGCAGTGCTAGACCTCCTTCTGGAGGGGGACAAGCTAACTATGGCTACACCTTC	CSARPPSGGGQANYGYTF
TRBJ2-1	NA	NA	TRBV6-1	TGTGCCAGCAGCCCTACTCAGAATAAGCAGTTCTTC	CASSPTQNKQFF
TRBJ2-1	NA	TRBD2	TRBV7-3	TGTGCCAGCAGCCCGGGACTAGGGGCCAATGAGCAGTTCTTC	CASSPGLGANEQFF
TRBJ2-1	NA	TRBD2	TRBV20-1	TGCAGTGCCAAACCCGGGACTAGAACCTACAATGAGCAGTTCTTC	CSAKPGTRTYNEQFF
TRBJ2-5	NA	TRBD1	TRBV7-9	TGTGCCAGCAGCTGGGACAGGGGGTTTGAGACCCAGTACTTC	CASSWDRGFETQYF
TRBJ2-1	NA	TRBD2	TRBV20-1	TGCAGTGCTAGAGCTTCTACTAGCGGGATACCAGGCCTCTTC	CSARASTSGIPGLF
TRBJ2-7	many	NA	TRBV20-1	TGCAGTGCTAGATTAGTCTCCTACGAGCAGTACTTC	CSARLVSYEQYF
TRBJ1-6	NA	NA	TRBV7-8	TGTGCCAGCAGTCTACCGGGATTTTCGGTGCCCCTCCACTTT	CASSLPGFSVPLHF
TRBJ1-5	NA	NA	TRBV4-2	TGTGCCAGCAGCCAAGAGGGACACATCAATCAGCCCCAGCATTTT	CASSQEGHINQPQHF
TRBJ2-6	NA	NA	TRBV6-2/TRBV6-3	TGTGCCAGCAGTGTCACAACGGGATCTGGGGCCAACGTCCTGACTTTC	CASSVTTGSGANVLTF
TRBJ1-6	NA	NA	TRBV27	TGTGCCAGCTGCCTGGGCCGCCCCGACTCCTATAATTCACCCCTCCACTTT	CASCLGRPDSYNSPLHF
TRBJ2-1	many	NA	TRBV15	TGTGCCACCAGCAGAAGCGATGAGCAGTTCTTC	CATSRSDEQFF
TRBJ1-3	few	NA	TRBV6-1	TGTGCCAGCAGTTATACGTCCTCTGGAAACACCATATATTTT	CASSYTSSGNTIYF
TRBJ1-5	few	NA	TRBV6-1	TGTGCCAGCAGTTCGATTGGCCAGCCCCAGCATTTT	CASSSIGQPQHF
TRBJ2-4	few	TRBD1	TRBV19	TGTGCCACTTCGGGACAGAAGTTAGCCAAAAACATTCAGTACTTC	CATSGQKLAKNIQYF
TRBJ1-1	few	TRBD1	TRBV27	TGTGCCAGCAGCAAGGGACAGGAAGCTTTCTTT	CASSKGQEAFF
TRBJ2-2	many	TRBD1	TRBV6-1	TGTGCCAGCAGTAAGGGACAGGGAATCACCGGGGAGCTGTTTTTT	CASSKGQGITGELFF